The 10 T cell receptor beta chains given below trace back to one sample, sequenced in a study of blood T cell repertoires in COVID-19. Clones were read by immunoSEQ multiplex PCR, and TCRdb kept only the in-frame ones, dropping some. The table records about 200,000 clones, 87% of them present only once. Sequencing was carried out using peripheral blood. The receptors originated from a man in his 60s who had recovered from COVID-19.

The CDR3 here is CAWLEGPGGTEAFF. DNA of the CDR3: TGTGCCTGGCTGGAAGGCCCAGGGGGCACTGAAGCTTTCTTT. The gene calls are TRBV30 and TRBJ1-1; 7 bases line up with TRBD1. Germline V lookup: CDR1 GTSNPN, CDR2 SVGIG (reference sequence). The J segment lost 4 bases and the V segment lost 5 bases, leaving 10 bases of the junction unmatched. The length of the CDR3 is 14 residues.

The rearrangement uses TRBV30 and TRBJ1-4, with no clear D. V was clipped by 5 bases and J by 8 bases, with 18 bases between them. CDR1 is GTSNPN and CDR2 is SVGIG in the germline V gene (reference sequence). The CDR3 sequence is 14 residues long. The CDR3 nucleotides are TGTGCCTGGCATCCTCCGGGGTGGCGAGAAAAACTGTTTTTT. It specifies CAWHPPGWREKLFF.

The chain uses TRBV9 and TRBJ2-1, with a possible D match to TRBD1 (6 bases). The germline gives CDR1 SGDLS, CDR2 YYNGEE. The length of the CDR3 is 16 residues. V shed 4 bases and J shed 0 bases, with 14 bases lying between them. CDR3 in DNA: TGTGCCAGCAGCACCACGACAGGCCTCTCCTACAATGAGCAGTTCTTC. Translation: CASSTTTGLSYNEQFF.

The chain carries TRBV24-1 and TRBJ1-5; 8 bases match TRBD1. The CDR3 loop spans 16 amino acids. After removal of 5 bases from V and 3 bases from J, the junction contained 8 bases not matched to a gene. Per the germline V gene, CDR1 is KGHDR and CDR2 is SFDVKD. CDR3 in amino acids: CATSVNRGANNQPQHF. CDR3 in DNA: TGTGCCACCAGTGTAAACAGGGGGGCTAACAATCAGCCCCAGCATTTT.

The V and J genes are TRBV6-1 and TRBJ1-2; D is uncertain. This CDR3 has 11 amino acids. The V and J ends lost 6 bases and 6 bases respectively, with 8 bases between them. Germline CDR1 is MNHNS and CDR2 is SASEGT. The CDR3 sequence: CASSLENGYTF. Here the CDR3 DNA reads TGTGCCAGCAGCTTAGAGAATGGCTACACCTTC.

This clone showed up just once. This sequence joins TRBV28 and TRBJ2-7; tentatively, D is TRBD1 (6 bases). The CDR3 spans 14 residues. In germline, CDR1 is MDHEN, CDR2 SYDVKM. V was cut by 0 bases and J by 7 bases, with 13 bases left in between. The CDR3: CASSLWGALREQYF. As DNA, the CDR3 is TGTGCCAGCAGTTTATGGGGGGCCCTCCGGGAGCAGTACTTC.

The chain couples TRBV10-3 to TRBJ2-1; TRBD1 agrees at 7 bases. The CDR3 has 12 residues. The V and J ends lost 7 bases and 5 bases, in that order; junction bases with no gene match: 2. Germline V gene data show CDR1 as ENHRY and CDR2 as SYGVKD. Written as DNA, the CDR3 is TGTGCCATCACTACAGGGGACAATGAGCAGTTCTTC. Residues: CAITTGDNEQFF.

The rearrangement links TRBV30 to TRBJ1-1, with 10 bases matching TRBD1. CDR3 size: 11 residues. The germline gives CDR1 GTSNPN, CDR2 SVGIG (reference sequence). V gave up 5 bases and J gave up 7 bases; unmatched junction bases: 1. The CDR3 loop reads CAWGDRGEAFF. CDR3 DNA sequence: TGTGCCTGGGGGGACAGGGGTGAAGCTTTCTTT.

This clone occurred once. V usage is TRBV5-1 and J usage is TRBJ2-2; 8 bases are shared with TRBD2. This CDR3 has 15 amino acids. Germline V lookup: CDR1 SGHRS, CDR2 YFSETQ. The J segment lost 4 bases and the V segment lost 4 bases, leaving 6 bases of the junction unmatched. The CDR3 sequence: CASSGAGGSTGELFF. DNA of the CDR3: TGCGCCAGCAGCGGGGCGGGAGGAAGCACCGGGGAGCTGTTTTTT. Filled out from reference TRBV5-1 and TRBJ2-2, the complete variable domain reads KAGVTQTPRYLIKTRGQQVTLSCSPISGHRSVSWYQQTPGQGLQFLFEYFSETQRNKGNFPGRFSGRQFSNSRSEMNVSTLELGDSALYLCASSGAGGSTGELFFGEGSRLTVL.

The chain is built from TRBV7-2 and TRBJ2-3; the D is unclear. Germline values: CDR1 SGHTA, CDR2 FQGNSA. The CDR3 has 13 amino acids. V lost 5 bases to trimming and J lost 1 base, with 7 bases between them. The CDR3 DNA sequence: TGTGCCAGCAGCCCGCAGGGCACAGATACGCAGTATTTT. It specifies CASSPQGTDTQYF. Looking up the rest from reference TRBV7-2 and TRBJ2-3 gives the full variable domain: GAGVSQSPSNKVTEKGKDVELRCDPISGHTALYWYRQSLGQGLEFLIYFQGNSAPDKSGLPSDRFSAERTGGSVSTLTIQRTQQEDSAVYLCASSPQGTDTQYFGPGTRLTVL.